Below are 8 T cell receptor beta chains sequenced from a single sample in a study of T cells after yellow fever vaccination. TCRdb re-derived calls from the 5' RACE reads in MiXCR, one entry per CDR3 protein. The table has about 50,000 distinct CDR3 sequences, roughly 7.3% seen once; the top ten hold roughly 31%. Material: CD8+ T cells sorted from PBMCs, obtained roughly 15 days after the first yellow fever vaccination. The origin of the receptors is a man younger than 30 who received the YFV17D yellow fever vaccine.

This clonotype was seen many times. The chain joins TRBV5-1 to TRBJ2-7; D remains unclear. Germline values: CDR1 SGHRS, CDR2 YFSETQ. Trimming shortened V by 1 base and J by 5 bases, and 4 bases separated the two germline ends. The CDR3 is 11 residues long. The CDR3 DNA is TGCGCCAGCAGCTTGCACCACGAGCAGTACTTC. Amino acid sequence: CASSLHHEQYF.

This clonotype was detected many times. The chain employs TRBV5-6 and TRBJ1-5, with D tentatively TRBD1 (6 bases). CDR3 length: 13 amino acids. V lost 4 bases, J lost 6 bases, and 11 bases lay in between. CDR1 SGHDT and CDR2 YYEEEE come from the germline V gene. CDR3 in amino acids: CASSKGGTQPQHF. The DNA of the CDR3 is TGTGCCAGCAGCAAAGGGGGGACTCAGCCCCAGCATTTT.

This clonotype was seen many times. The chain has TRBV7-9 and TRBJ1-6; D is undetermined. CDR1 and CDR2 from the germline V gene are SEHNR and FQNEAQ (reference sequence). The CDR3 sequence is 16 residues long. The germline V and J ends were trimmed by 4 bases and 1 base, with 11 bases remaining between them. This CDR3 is CASSSGQTSYNSPLHF. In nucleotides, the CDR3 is TGTGCCAGCAGCTCAGGTCAGACGTCCTATAATTCACCCCTCCACTTT.

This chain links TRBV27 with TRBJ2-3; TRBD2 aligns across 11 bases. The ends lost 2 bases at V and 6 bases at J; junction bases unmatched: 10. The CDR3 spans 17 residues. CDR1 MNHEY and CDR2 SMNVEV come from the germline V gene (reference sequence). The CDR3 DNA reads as TGTGCCAGCAGTTTACCCGCTAGCGGGGGGCTGCGGGATACGCAGTATTTT. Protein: CASSLPASGGLRDTQYF.

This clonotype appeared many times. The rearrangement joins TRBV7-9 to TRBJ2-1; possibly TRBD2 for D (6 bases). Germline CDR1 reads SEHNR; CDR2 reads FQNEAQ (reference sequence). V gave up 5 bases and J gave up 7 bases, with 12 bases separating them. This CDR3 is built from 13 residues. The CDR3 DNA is TGTGCCAGCAGCAAAATCCGGGGGAATGAGCAGTTCTTC. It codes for CASSKIRGNEQFF. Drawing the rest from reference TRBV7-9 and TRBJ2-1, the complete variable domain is DTGVSQNPRHKITKRGQNVTFRCDPISEHNRLYWYRQTLGQGPEFLTYFQNEAQLEKSRLLSDRFSAERPKGSFSTLEIQRTEQGDSAMYLCASSKIRGNEQFFGPGTRLTVL.

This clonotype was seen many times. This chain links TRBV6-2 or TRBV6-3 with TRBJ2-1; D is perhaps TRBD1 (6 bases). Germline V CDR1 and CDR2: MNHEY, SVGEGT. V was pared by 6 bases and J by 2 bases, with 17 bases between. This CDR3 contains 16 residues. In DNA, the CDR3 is TGTGCCAGCAGCGAAGACCAGGGGCTTCCCTACAATGAGCAGTTCTTC. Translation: CASSEDQGLPYNEQFF.

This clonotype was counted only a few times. The DNA for the CDR3 is TGTGCCAGCAGTTCCAGGGAGTGGGAGCAGTTCTTC. As protein: CASSSREWEQFF. The V call is TRBV7-2, the J call TRBJ2-1; D possibly matches TRBD1 or TRBD2 (5 bases each). CDR1 SGHTA and CDR2 FQGNSA come from the germline V gene. The CDR3 totals 12 residues. Between the trimmed V and J ends, which lost 6 bases and 10 bases, there was a span of 13 bases. The full variable domain, rest sourced from reference TRBV7-2 and TRBJ2-1, is GAGVSQSPSNKVTEKGKDVELRCDPISGHTALYWYRQSLGQGLEFLIYFQGNSAPDKSGLPSDRFSAERTGGSVSTLTIQRTQQEDSAVYLCASSSREWEQFFGPGTRLTVL.

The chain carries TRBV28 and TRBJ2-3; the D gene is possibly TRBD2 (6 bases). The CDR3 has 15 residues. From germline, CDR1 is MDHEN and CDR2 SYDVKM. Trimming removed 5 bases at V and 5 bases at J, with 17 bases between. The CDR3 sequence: CASSPGDSRGDTQYF. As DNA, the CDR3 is TGTGCCAGCAGTCCGGGGGACTCTCGGGGAGATACGCAGTATTTT. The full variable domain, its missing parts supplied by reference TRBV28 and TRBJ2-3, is DVKVTQSSRYLVKRTGEKVFLECVQDMDHENMFWYRQDPGLGLRLIYFSYDVKMKEKGDIPEGYSVSREKKERFSLILESASTNQTSMYLCASSPGDSRGDTQYFGPGTRLTVL.